This T cell receptor (beta chain) was profiled in a study of blood T cell repertoires in COVID-19 (dated by TCRdb to 2019 to 2021). In the study overall: Samples from collaborators originated in the United States, Italy and Spain and spanned both the acute and convalescent phases of COVID-19. The material from the prospective study consisted of cDNA or gDNA derived from T cells, B-cell-depleted T cells, or PBMCs. The dataset comprised deeply sampled blood TCRbeta repertoires from subjects exposed to, actively infected with, or recovered from COVID-19. A freely available public database, intended as a resource for researchers studying the immune response to SARS-CoV-2, is where the repertoires were released. The samples were drawn from the first 160 participants of the ongoing ImmuneRACE study and from about 1,200 subjects provided by 6 global collaborators. The sample metadata nearly always contained a de-identified subject ID, COVID-19 status, age in years and sex. Where available, HLA class I and class II types were taken from metadata supplied by the sample provider and were not determined by assay-based typing.

What the authors observed across the whole study: The amount of clinical and demographic metadata varied by source and participant and was provided uncurated.

Whole blood was collected in K2EDTA tubes by collaborating institutions according to the institutions' own protocols. Collaborator samples were shipped for TCRbeta analysis as frozen whole blood, isolated PBMCs, or DNA extracted from either sample type. This clone came up a few times. There is no known antigen for this receptor. Base qualities are not provided; no much larger clone lies one nucleotide away. As encoded in the germline V gene (reference sequence), CDR1 is GTSNPN while CDR2 is SVGIG. Counted from cysteine to phenylalanine, this CDR3 has 16 amino acids. Only the CDR3 DNA stays, 48 bases, in frame from base 1. V is trimmed back by 3 bases and J by 8 bases, and the junction contains 9 bases that no gene match accounts for. TCRbeta CDR3 regions were amplified from genomic DNA using the immunoSEQ Assay, a bias-controlled multiplex PCR. The paper's data handling went like this. Within the assay, amplification of reference gene primers was used to estimate how many nucleated cells each sample contained. Sequence reads were collapsed and filtered to measure the absolute abundance of every unique TCRbeta CDR3 rearrangement. Productive Simpson clonality was computed per sample as the square root of Simpson's diversity index over productive rearrangements. What TCRdb holds here is the immuneACCESS table cut down to in-frame rearrangements. Part of the clones is not present; checked against another copy, under half of the missing clones reflect an unresolved V gene, and the others are unexplained. The DNA gave D and trimming, while V, J and clone size come from that table. A total of more than 200,000 clones appear in this sample, roughly nine tenths of them only once. The ten biggest clones cover around 0.7% of the sample.

This chain is built from TRBV30 and TRBJ1-6; 11 central nucleotides agree with TRBD1. The sample consisted of peripheral blood. The receptor was derived from a man aged 40-55 years with acute or convalescent COVID-19. CDR3 loop: CAWSRDRGASDSPLHF. At the DNA level, the sequence is TGTGCCTGGAGCCGGGACAGGGGGGCTTCCGATTCACCCCTCCACTTT.